This T cell receptor beta chain was recorded in a study of patients and donors after allogeneic stem cell transplantation. TCRdb recomputed calls from the RT-PCR reads with MiXCR, one row per CDR3 protein. This table has roughly 960,000 distinct CDR3 sequences, under 20% appearing once. Germline CDR1 and CDR2: PRHDT and FYEKMQ (reference sequence). The CDR3 extends over 13 amino acids. Trimming took off 0 bases at V and 6 bases at J, with 7 bases between the two ends. The source is a human donor who was either an allogeneic HSCT recipient or a stem cell or donor lymphocyte infusion donor (not recorded which). It is not recorded whose cells these are; they may come from a transplant donor. The chain uses TRBV13 and TRBJ2-3; D uncertain. Sequencing was performed on blood, either unsorted or a sorted T cell fraction (not recorded which). DNA of the CDR3: TGTGCCAGCAGCTTAGGACTATGGGATACGCAGTATTTT. It encodes CASSLGLWDTQYF. Drawing the rest from reference TRBV13 and TRBJ2-3, the complete variable domain is AAGVIQSPRHLIKEKRETATLKCYPIPRHDTVYWYQQGPGQDPQFLISFYEKMQSDKGSIPDRFSAQQFSDYHSELNMSSLELGDSALYFCASSLGLWDTQYFGPGTRLTVL.